This T cell receptor beta chain was sequenced in a study of beta chain features in type 1 diabetes. Germline CDR1 and CDR2: KGHSH and LQKENI. J gave up 6 bases and V 8 bases, and 4 bases lay outside the gene matches. The CDR3 consists of 12 residues. As every portion of the isolated RNA was reverse transcribed, the sequencing read expressed TCRB transcripts. Clones were sequenced by immunoSEQ multiplex PCR, and TCRdb holds only the in-frame ones, with some missing. The table includes roughly 300,000 clones, roughly 8% detected once. The rearrangement uses TRBV18 and TRBJ1-2; 9 nucleotides match TRBD1. The clonotype was recovered from a woman aged 18-29 years in good health. Material for sequencing was central memory CD4+ T cells from blood. CDR3 nucleotide sequence: TGTGCCAGCGCACAGGGGGCGGATGGCTACACCTTC. This sequence encodes CASAQGADGYTF. Using reference TRBV18 and TRBJ1-2 for the parts outside the CDR3, the full variable domain is NAGVMQNPRHLVRRRGQEARLRCSPMKGHSHVYWYRQLPEEGLKFMVYLQKENIIDESGMPKERFSAEFPKEGPSILRIQQVVRGDSAAYFCASAQGADGYTFGSGTRLTVV.